The T cell receptor beta chain described here comes from a study of blood T cell dynamics during melanoma immunotherapy. Study-wide context: Metastatic melanoma patients received first-line pembrolizumab or nivolumab plus ipilimumab.

Findings and limits, study-wide: The study could not tell melanoma-specific clones from general immune activation.

The V gene lost 7 bases and the J gene lost 0 bases, with 6 bases spanning the gap. The CDR3 is 13 amino acids. Germline V gives CDR1 SGHTA, CDR2 FQGNSA. This sample's time point: pre-treatment baseline. Each bulk PBMC sample had 300 to 350 ng DNA loaded. Produced via immunoSEQ multiplex PCR; TCRdb's table is partial and in-frame only. This table has about 15,000 clones, about 83% appearing once. This clone was seen only a few times. Its antigen is currently unknown. The sequence derives from a human donor with melanoma. The rearrangement links TRBV7-2 to TRBJ2-2; no firm D call. The sequencing used blood, collected from a patient treated with checkpoint blockade. CDR3 residues: CASTVTNTGELFF. DNA for the CDR3: TGTGCCAGCACCGTTACGAACACCGGGGAGCTGTTTTTT.